Listed here is a single TCR beta chain. No antigen is known for it. This sample is drawn from a study of Ad26.COV2.S vaccination and SARS-CoV-2 variants. Study-level information: Ad26.COV2.S, an intramuscular injection, was given once or twice 56 days apart.

Study-level points and caveats: Measures of TCR breadth and depth may have fallen short of total T cell responses. Among vaccine recipients, spike-specific TCR breadth exceeded that of placebo recipients.

Treatment meaning: 15 to 20 received Ad26.COV2.S at low or high dose, single or two shots; about 5 received placebo; per-sample allocation not given. Day 63 following the first vaccine or placebo injection was when the samples were taken. The vaccine antigen was prefusion-stabilized Wuhan SARS-CoV-2 spike. TCRdb keeps only in-frame clones here, not all; method: immunoSEQ multiplex PCR. In the table there are about 410,000 clones, 92% of which are singletons. The germline CDR1 and CDR2 sequences are SGDLS and YYNGEE. There are 13 residues in the CDR3. V was trimmed by 4 bases and J by 6 bases, leaving 11 bases between them.

The sequence came from a person between 18 and 65 years old who received the Ad26.COV2.S COVID-19 vaccine or a placebo. Material: peripheral blood, obtained in a trial of Ad26.COV2.S vaccine versus placebo. The chain couples TRBV9 to TRBJ1-5, with D maybe TRBD1 (5 bases). The CDR3 loop reads CASSRDGSQPQHF. The CDR3 nucleotides are TGTGCCAGCAGCCGGGACGGGAGTCAGCCCCAGCATTTT.